The 30 T cell receptor beta chains below were found in one sample sequenced in a study of neurological immune-mediated disorders. From the 5' RACE reads, TCRdb called clonotypes with MiXCR, one entry per CDR3 protein. This sample yields about 40,000 distinct CDR3 sequences, of which approximately 15% are seen a single time; roughly 3.6% belongs to the top ten. The specimen sequenced was CD4+ T cells from blood. The receptors were sampled from a woman aged 55-70 years with HTLV-1-associated myelopathy (HAM/TSP).

Note on this clonotype: The CDR3 does not close with the conserved phenylalanine or tryptophan, likely indicating a read error. It is unclear where the CDR3 begins or ends on the DNA, so no DNA is shown, and the CDR3 is as TCRdb lists it. V and J are TRBV7-8 and TRBJ2-7; the D segment call TRBD1 is taken from the table without a DNA check. Per germline, CDR1 SGHVS and CDR2 FQNEAQ. Termini included, the CDR3 measures 15 amino acids. This CDR3 reads CASSLEVVVSRGKYL.

In its sample, this clonotype was seen a few times. The chain has TRBV20-1 and TRBJ2-3; 7 bases agree with TRBD1. J gave up 2 bases and V 4 bases, and 12 bases lay outside the gene matches. Germline assignment: CDR1 DFQATT and CDR2 SNEGSKA (reference sequence). CDR3 length: 16 residues. The CDR3 loop is CSATPRQGIFTDTQYF. In DNA form, the CDR3 reads TGCAGTGCTACCCCGAGACAGGGAATTTTCACAGATACGCAGTATTTT.

Ten or more counts support this clonotype. The chain links TRBV12-3 or TRBV12-4 to TRBJ1-6; D unclear. Trimming took 2 bases from V and 3 from J, leaving 5 bases between them. The CDR3 is made up of 14 amino acids. The CDR3 protein is CASSLRNYNSPLHF. CDR3 bases: TGTGCCAGCAGTTTAAGGAACTATAATTCACCCCTCCACTTT.

This clonotype is labeled medium-sized. V usage is TRBV20-1 and J usage is TRBJ2-1; the D call may be TRBD1 or TRBD2 (5 bases each). The CDR3 is 13 residues long. V lost 6 bases, J lost 4 bases, and 13 bases lay in between. The germline CDR1 and CDR2 sequences are DFQATT and SNEGSKA (reference sequence). The CDR3 DNA follows: TGCAGTGCCCCCTCGGGGCAGTACAATGAGCAGTTCTTC. Its translation is CSAPSGQYNEQFF.

The table lists this clonotype with many counts. The V gene is TRBV20-1, the J gene TRBJ2-6, with TRBD1 identical over 7 bases. V shed 3 bases, J shed 0 bases, and the junction held 11 bases outside the gene matches. There are 18 residues in the CDR3. Germline V gene sequence: CDR1 DFQATT, CDR2 SNEGSKA (reference sequence). The CDR3 here is CSARKSGTEFSGANVLTF. The CDR3 coding sequence is TGCAGTGCTAGGAAATCCGGGACAGAATTCTCTGGGGCCAACGTCCTGACTTTC.

This clonotype appeared many times. The chain is built from TRBV5-1 and TRBJ2-2; 8 bases agree with TRBD1. Trimming removed 0 bases from V and 1 base from J; junction bases left unmatched: 2. This CDR3 has 16 residues. Germline V gene sequence: CDR1 SGHRS, CDR2 YFSETQ. CDR3 amino acids: CASSLAGQGNTGELFF. The CDR3 nucleotides are TGCGCCAGCAGCTTGGCTGGACAGGGGAACACCGGGGAGCTGTTTTTT.

Many counts were recorded for this clonotype. V is TRBV2 and J is TRBJ1-2; D is undetermined. V was cut by 1 base and J by 2 bases, with 11 bases left in between. This CDR3 region has 15 residues. Per the germline V gene, CDR1 is SNHLY and CDR2 is FYNNEI. The CDR3 DNA reads as TGTGCCAGCAGTGAAGTTCTTGTCCTCAACTATGGCTACACCTTC. This translates into CASSEVLVLNYGYTF.

This clonotype occurred many times. The chain joins TRBV10-3 to TRBJ2-1; 7 bases are a match to TRBD1. V lost 5 bases to trimming and J lost 4 bases; unmatched junction nucleotides: 8. Germline CDR1 and CDR2: ENHRY and SYGVKD. The length of the CDR3 is 15 residues. In DNA, the CDR3 is TGTGCCATCAGTTCCGCCGGGACAGCATACAATGAGCAGTTCTTC. Translation: CAISSAGTAYNEQFF.

At least ten counts were recorded for this clonotype. The V gene is TRBV5-1, the J gene TRBJ1-1; 9 nucleotides align to TRBD1. This CDR3 has 14 amino acids. J was trimmed by 1 base and V by 4 bases; bases with no gene match: 2. Per germline, CDR1 SGHRS and CDR2 YFSETQ. The CDR3 spells CASSIQGANTEAFF. CDR3 nucleotides: TGCGCCAGCAGCATACAGGGGGCGAACACTGAAGCTTTCTTT.

The table lists this clonotype with many counts. The CDR3 reads CASRARQVSSYEQYF. DNA for the CDR3: TGTGCCAGCAGGGCCCGACAGGTCAGCTCCTACGAGCAGTACTTC. V and J are TRBV2 and TRBJ2-7; D possibly corresponds to TRBD1 (6 bases). CDR1 and CDR2 (germline): SNHLY, FYNNEI. The CDR3 extends over 15 amino acids. Trimming left V 6 bases short and J 0 bases short, with 15 bases between.

This clonotype was recorded many times. The chain joins TRBV19 to TRBJ1-5; no clear D. Germline V gives CDR1 LNHDA, CDR2 SQIVND (reference sequence). CDR3 length: 16 amino acids. The V end was cut by 6 bases, the J end by 4 bases, with 19 bases between. The CDR3 reads CASRGARVRPNQPQHF. The DNA of the CDR3 is TGTGCCAGTAGAGGAGCCCGGGTCCGCCCTAATCAGCCCCAGCATTTT.

This clonotype was found many times. The chain has TRBV20-1 and TRBJ2-4, with D hard to call. Germline CDR1 DFQATT, CDR2 SNEGSKA (reference sequence). The V end was cut by 6 bases, the J end by 7 bases, with 16 bases between. The CDR3 runs 13 residues. CDR3 sequence (DNA): TGCAGTGCCCGTAGGGTGGCTCCTAACATTCAGTACTTC. It specifies CSARRVAPNIQYF.

This clonotype was seen at least ten times. This rearrangement joins TRBV12-3 or TRBV12-4 to TRBJ2-2; TRBD2 matches 11 bases. The length of the CDR3 is 15 residues. V lost 6 bases to trimming and J lost 5 bases; unmatched junction nucleotides: 5. The CDR3 region has the DNA TGTGCCAGCAGCAGACTAGCGGGGAGGACCGGGGAGCTGTTTTTT. Its translation is CASSRLAGRTGELFF.

At least ten counts were recorded for this clonotype. The chain recombines TRBV20-1 with TRBJ2-2; maybe TRBD1 (6 bases). Germline V gives CDR1 DFQATT, CDR2 SNEGSKA (reference sequence). The CDR3 runs to 15 residues. V was trimmed by 0 bases and J by 5 bases, leaving 13 bases between them. CDR3 bases: TGCAGTGCTAGAGACCCAGGGGTTAGGACCGGGGAGCTGTTTTTT. Translating it yields CSARDPGVRTGELFF.

This clonotype showed up many times. The V and J genes are TRBV10-3 and TRBJ2-3; D gene unclear. Germline values: CDR1 ENHRY, CDR2 SYGVKD. There are 15 residues in the CDR3. V lost 2 bases and J 8 bases, leaving 17 bases between the germline ends. In DNA form, the CDR3 reads TGTGCCATCAGTGAGCCGGCGACGGCCCCAGGTACGCAGTATTTT. It encodes CAISEPATAPGTQYF.

There are many counts of this clonotype. This chain links TRBV5-1 with TRBJ1-6; possible D gene TRBD1, 6 bases. CDR1 is SGHRS and CDR2 is YFSETQ in the germline V gene. CDR3 length equals 16 residues. V lost 4 bases and J lost 0, with 11 bases in between. In DNA, the CDR3 is TGCGCCAGCAGCCGAGGGGGTGGCTCCTATAATTCACCCCTCCACTTT. Amino acids: CASSRGGGSYNSPLHF.

This clonotype has ten or more counts. The chain employs TRBV6-5 and TRBJ1-5; no definite D call. The CDR3 is 15 amino acids. V was shortened by 0 bases and J by 3 bases, with 9 bases between the two germline ends. From germline, CDR1 is MNHEY and CDR2 SVGAGI. CDR3 loop: CASSYSGGPNQPQHF. In DNA form, the CDR3 reads TGTGCCAGCAGTTACTCGGGAGGGCCCAATCAGCCCCAGCATTTT.

Comment on this clonotype: Just one base apart from a much larger clone, this may be a read error. In DNA form, the CDR3 reads TGTGCCAGCAGCTTTGGGGCAGCCCGGGCCACTGAAGCTTTCTTT. Translated: CASSFGAARATEAFF. The genes are TRBV5-6 and TRBJ1-1, with a possible D match to TRBD1 (5 bases). The CDR3 has 15 amino acids. Germline assignment: CDR1 SGHDT and CDR2 YYEEEE. V was clipped by 2 bases and J by 4 bases, with 15 bases between them. Using reference TRBV5-6 and TRBJ1-1 for the parts outside the CDR3, the full variable domain is DAGVTQSPTHLIKTRGQQVTLRCSPKSGHDTVSWYQQALGQGPQFIFQYYEEEERQRGNFPDRFSGHQFPNYSSELNVNALLLGDSALYLCASSFGAARATEAFFGQGTRLTVV.

This clonotype was detected many times. The V gene is TRBV3-1, the J gene TRBJ2-3; 9 bases fit TRBD2. Germline V gene data show CDR1 as LGHDT and CDR2 as YNNKEL (reference sequence). V lost 2 bases, J lost 3 bases, and 9 bases stayed unmatched. The CDR3 is 17 amino acids. The CDR3 spells CASSQLDTSGSTDTQYF. The CDR3 DNA follows: TGTGCCAGCAGCCAACTGGATACTAGCGGGTCGACAGATACGCAGTATTTT.

Many counts were recorded for this clonotype. The J gene is TRBJ2-2, the V gene TRBV20-1; D gene uncertain. CDR1 is DFQATT and CDR2 is SNEGSKA in the germline V gene (reference sequence). Trimming shortened V by 0 bases and J by 4 bases, and 3 bases separated the two germline ends. The CDR3 is 12 residues long. CDR3 nucleotide sequence: TGCAGTGCTAGAGAGCCCACCGGGGAGCTGTTTTTT. It specifies CSAREPTGELFF.

Many counts were recorded for this clonotype. The chain combines TRBV12-3 or TRBV12-4 with TRBJ2-7, with 8 bases identical to TRBD2. CDR3 length: 16 amino acids. V trimming: 5 bases; J trimming: 4 bases; junction bases outside the gene matches: 13. CDR3 in amino acids: CASSPRRGGVVYEQYF. In DNA, the CDR3 is TGTGCCAGCAGTCCGCGACGGGGGGGCGTAGTGTACGAGCAGTACTTC.

In this sample, this clonotype turned up a few times. V usage is TRBV11-3 and J usage is TRBJ2-5; possible D gene TRBD1, 5 bases. From germline, CDR1 is SGHNT and CDR2 YENEEA. The V gene lost 1 base and the J gene lost 4 bases, with 13 bases spanning the gap. The CDR3 has 15 residues. The CDR3 coding sequence is TGTGCCAGCAGCTTAGGTCTCCAGGGTGGAGAGACCCAGTACTTC. Translated, it gives CASSLGLQGGETQYF.

The chain links TRBV27 to TRBJ2-5; 7 bases are shared with TRBD1. V trimming: 4 bases; J trimming: 7 bases; junction bases outside the gene matches: 6. This CDR3 has 13 residues. CDR1 is MNHEY and CDR2 is SMNVEV in the germline V gene (reference sequence). Written as DNA, the CDR3 is TGTGCCAGCAGTTCGACAGGGACGGGGACCCAGTACTTC. It is translated as CASSSTGTGTQYF.

V and J are TRBV5-1 and TRBJ1-1; D is possibly TRBD1 (5 bases). The CDR3 loop spans 13 amino acids. The V end was cut by 7 bases, the J end by 1 base, with 11 bases between. Per germline, CDR1 SGHRS and CDR2 YFSETQ. The CDR3 DNA is TGCGCCAGCCGACTGGGGGGGAACACTGAAGCTTTCTTT. Encoded protein: CASRLGGNTEAFF.

The chain couples TRBV7-9 to TRBJ2-5; D unclear. The V end was cut by 2 bases, the J end by 1 base, with 8 bases between. This CDR3 spans 14 amino acids. The germline CDR1 and CDR2 sequences are SEHNR and FQNEAQ (reference sequence). CDR3 amino acids: CASSLWGTQETQYF. The CDR3 DNA reads TGTGCCAGCAGCTTATGGGGAACCCAAGAGACCCAGTACTTC. Using reference TRBV7-9 and TRBJ2-5 for the parts outside the CDR3, the full variable domain is DTGVSQNPRHKITKRGQNVTFRCDPISEHNRLYWYRQTLGQGPEFLTYFQNEAQLEKSRLLSDRFSAERPKGSFSTLEIQRTEQGDSAMYLCASSLWGTQETQYFGPGTRLLVL.

This clonotype appeared many times. The CDR3 loop reads CSVGGGLAGGVEQFF. The CDR3 DNA is TGCAGTGTGGGAGGGGGACTAGCGGGGGGCGTCGAGCAGTTCTTC. V is TRBV20-1 and J is TRBJ2-1, with 15 bases aligning to TRBD2. Germline-derived CDR1 and CDR2 are DFQATT and SNEGSKA (reference sequence). Trimming took 7 bases from V and 10 from J; bases not matched to a gene: 11. The CDR3 loop spans 15 amino acids.

This clonotype was found many times. This chain joins TRBV6-1 and TRBJ1-1; D gene uncertain. The germline V gene encodes CDR1 MNHNS and CDR2 SASEGT. V dropped 3 bases and J dropped 0 bases, with 5 bases sitting between them. The CDR3 is made up of 13 amino acids. This CDR3 is CASSDGMNTEAFF. CDR3 DNA: TGTGCCAGCAGTGATGGAATGAACACTGAAGCTTTCTTT.

This clonotype came up a few times. The chain links TRBV4-2 to TRBJ2-7; D is perhaps TRBD2 (6 bases). Germline loops: CDR1 LGHNA, CDR2 YNFKEQ. This CDR3 has 16 residues. The ends were cut back, 1 base at V and 1 base at J, with 14 bases in the middle. DNA of the CDR3: TGTGCCAGCAGCCAAGGGGTAGCGGTCCCATCCTACGAGCAGTACTTC. This codes for CASSQGVAVPSYEQYF.

This clonotype has ten or more counts. The chain has TRBV5-1 and TRBJ1-2, with D perhaps TRBD1 (6 bases). This CDR3 spans 15 amino acids. Germline V lookup: CDR1 SGHRS, CDR2 YFSETQ. V lost 4 bases to trimming and J lost 7 bases, with 20 bases between them. The DNA for the CDR3 is TGCGCCAGCAGCCCCTCCCTAGACAGGAGGGGTGGCTACACCTTC. Translating it yields CASSPSLDRRGGYTF.

The V gene is TRBV10-3, the J gene TRBJ1-1, with 8 bases fitting TRBD1. The ends lost 11 bases at V and 1 base at J; junction bases unmatched: 12. Germline CDR1 reads ENHRY; CDR2 reads SYGVKD. This CDR3 contains 15 residues. CDR3 sequence: CAAGGDRYTNTEAFF. CDR3 in DNA: TGTGCCGCTGGTGGGGACAGGTATACGAACACTGAAGCTTTCTTT.